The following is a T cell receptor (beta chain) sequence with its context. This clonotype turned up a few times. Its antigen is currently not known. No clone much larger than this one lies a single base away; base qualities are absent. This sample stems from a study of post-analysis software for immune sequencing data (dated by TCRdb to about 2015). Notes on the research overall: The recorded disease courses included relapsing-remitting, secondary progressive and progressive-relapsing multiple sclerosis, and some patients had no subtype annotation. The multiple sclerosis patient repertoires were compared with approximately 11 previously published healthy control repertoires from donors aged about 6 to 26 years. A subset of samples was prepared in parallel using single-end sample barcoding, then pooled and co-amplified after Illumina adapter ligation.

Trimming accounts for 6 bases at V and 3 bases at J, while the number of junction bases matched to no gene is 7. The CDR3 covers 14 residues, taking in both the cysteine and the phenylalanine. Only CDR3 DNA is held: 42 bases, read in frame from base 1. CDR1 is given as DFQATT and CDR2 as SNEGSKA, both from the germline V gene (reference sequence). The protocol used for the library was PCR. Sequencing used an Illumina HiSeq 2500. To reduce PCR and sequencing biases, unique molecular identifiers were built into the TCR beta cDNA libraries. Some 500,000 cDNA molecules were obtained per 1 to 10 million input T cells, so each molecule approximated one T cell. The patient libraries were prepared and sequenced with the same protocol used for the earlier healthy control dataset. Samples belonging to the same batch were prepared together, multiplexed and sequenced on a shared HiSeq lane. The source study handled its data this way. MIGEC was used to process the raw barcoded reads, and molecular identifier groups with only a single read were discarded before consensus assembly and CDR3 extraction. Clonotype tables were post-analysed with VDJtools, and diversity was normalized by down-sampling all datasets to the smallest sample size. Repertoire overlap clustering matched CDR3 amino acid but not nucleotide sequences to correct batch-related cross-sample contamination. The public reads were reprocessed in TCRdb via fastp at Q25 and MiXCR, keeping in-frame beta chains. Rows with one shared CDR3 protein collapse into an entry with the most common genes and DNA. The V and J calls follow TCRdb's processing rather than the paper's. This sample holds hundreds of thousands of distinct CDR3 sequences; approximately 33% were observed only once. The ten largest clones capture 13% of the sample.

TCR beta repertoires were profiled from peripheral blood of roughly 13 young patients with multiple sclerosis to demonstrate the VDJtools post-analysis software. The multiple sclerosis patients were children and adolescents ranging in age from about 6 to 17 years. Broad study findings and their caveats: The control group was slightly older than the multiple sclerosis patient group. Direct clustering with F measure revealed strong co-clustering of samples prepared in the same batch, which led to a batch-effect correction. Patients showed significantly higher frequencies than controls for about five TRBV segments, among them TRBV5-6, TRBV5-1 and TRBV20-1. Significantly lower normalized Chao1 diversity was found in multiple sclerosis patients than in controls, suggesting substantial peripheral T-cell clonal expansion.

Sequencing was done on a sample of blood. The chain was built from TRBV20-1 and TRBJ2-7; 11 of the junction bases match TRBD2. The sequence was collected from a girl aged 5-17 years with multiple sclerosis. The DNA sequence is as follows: TGCAGTGCCCCACTAGCGGGGGCCTTCTACGAGCAGTACTTC. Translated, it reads CSAPLAGAFYEQYF.